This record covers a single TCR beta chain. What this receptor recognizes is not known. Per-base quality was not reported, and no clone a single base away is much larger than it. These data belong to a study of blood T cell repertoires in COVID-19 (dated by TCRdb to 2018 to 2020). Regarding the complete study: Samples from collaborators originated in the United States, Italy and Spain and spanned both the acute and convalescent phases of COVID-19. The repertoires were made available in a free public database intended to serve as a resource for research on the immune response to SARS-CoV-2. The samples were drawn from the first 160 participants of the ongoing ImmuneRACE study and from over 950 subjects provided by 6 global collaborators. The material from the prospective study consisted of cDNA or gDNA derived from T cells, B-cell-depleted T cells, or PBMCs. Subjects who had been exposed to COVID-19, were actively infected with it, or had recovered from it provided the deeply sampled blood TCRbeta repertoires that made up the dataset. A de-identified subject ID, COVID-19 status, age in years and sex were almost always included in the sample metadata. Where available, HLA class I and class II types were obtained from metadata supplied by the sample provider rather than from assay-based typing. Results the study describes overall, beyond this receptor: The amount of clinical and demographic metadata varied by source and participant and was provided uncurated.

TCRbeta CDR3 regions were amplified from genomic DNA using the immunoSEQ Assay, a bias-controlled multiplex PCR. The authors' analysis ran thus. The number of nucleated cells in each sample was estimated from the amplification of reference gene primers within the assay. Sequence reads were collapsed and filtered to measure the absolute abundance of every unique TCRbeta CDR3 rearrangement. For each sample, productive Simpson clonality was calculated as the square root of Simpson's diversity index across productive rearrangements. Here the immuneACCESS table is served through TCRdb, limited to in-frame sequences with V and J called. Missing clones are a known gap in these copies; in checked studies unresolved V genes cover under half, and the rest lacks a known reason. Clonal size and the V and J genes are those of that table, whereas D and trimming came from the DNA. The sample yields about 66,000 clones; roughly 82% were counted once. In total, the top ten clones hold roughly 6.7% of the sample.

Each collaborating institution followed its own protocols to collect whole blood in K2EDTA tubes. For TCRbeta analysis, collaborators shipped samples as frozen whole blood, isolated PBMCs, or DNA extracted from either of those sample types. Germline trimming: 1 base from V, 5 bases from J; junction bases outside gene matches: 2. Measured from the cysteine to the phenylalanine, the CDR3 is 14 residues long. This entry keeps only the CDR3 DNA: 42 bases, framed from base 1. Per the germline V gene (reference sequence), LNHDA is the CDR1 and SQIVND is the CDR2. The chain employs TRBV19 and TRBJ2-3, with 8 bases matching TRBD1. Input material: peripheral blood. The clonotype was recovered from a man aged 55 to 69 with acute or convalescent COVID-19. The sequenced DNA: TGTGCCAGTAGTATAGGGACAGGGAAAGATACGCAGTATTTT. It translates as CASSIGTGKDTQYF. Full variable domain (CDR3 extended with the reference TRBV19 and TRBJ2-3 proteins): DGGITQSPKYLFRKEGQNVTLSCEQNLNHDAMYWYRQDPGQGLRLIYYSQIVNDFQKGDIAEGYSVSREKKESFPLTVTSAQKNPTAFYLCASSIGTGKDTQYFGPGTRLTVL.